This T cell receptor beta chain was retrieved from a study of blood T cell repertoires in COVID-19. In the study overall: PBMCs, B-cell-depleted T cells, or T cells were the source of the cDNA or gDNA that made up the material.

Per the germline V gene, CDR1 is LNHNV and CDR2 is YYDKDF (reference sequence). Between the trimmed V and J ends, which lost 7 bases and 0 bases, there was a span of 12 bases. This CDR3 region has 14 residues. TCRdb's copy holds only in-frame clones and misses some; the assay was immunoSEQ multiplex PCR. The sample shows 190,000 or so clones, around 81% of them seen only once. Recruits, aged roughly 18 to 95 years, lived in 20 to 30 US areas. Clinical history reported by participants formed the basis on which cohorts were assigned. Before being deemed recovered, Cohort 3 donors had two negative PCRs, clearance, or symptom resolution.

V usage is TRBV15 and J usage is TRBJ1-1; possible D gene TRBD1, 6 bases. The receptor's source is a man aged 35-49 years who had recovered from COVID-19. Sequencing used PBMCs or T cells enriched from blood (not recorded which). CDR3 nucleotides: TGTGCCACCACAAGGGACACCTTGAACACTGAAGCTTTCTTT. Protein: CATTRDTLNTEAFF.